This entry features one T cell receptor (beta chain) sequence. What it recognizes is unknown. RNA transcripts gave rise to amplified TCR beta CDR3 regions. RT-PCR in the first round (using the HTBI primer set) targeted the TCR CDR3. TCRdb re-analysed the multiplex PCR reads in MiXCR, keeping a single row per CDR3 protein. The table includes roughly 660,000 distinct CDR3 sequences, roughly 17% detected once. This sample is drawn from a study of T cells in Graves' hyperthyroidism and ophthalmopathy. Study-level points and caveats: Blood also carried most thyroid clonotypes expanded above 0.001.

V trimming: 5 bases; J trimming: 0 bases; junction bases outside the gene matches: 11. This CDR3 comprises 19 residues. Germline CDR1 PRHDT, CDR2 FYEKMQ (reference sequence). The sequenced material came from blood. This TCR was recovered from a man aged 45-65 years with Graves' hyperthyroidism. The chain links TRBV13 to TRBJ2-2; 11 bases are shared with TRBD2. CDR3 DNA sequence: TGTGCCAGCAGCACCGAAACCAGACTAGCGGGGCCGAACACCGGGGAGCTGTTTTTT. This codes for CASSTETRLAGPNTGELFF.